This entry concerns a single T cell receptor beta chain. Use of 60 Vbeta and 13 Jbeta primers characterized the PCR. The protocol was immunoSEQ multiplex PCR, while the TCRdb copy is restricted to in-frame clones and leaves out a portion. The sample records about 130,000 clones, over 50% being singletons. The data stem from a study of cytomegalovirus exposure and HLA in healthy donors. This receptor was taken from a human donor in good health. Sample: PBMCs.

CDR3 region: CASSQDLAGPSYNEQFF. The CDR3 DNA reads as TGTGCCAGCAGCCAAGATTTAGCGGGACCGTCCTACAATGAGCAGTTCTTC. The rearrangement joins TRBV4-2 to TRBJ2-1, with 8 bases aligning to TRBD2. The CDR3 covers 17 residues. V lost 0 bases and J lost 1; bases outside the gene matches: 5. CDR1 is LGHNA, CDR2 YNFKEQ, per germline.